These 21 T cell receptor beta chains were all obtained from the same sample, sequenced in a study of blood T cell repertoires in COVID-19. Clones were read by immunoSEQ multiplex PCR, and TCRdb kept only the in-frame ones, dropping some. The profile shows around 380,000 clones, 81% of them singletons. Sequencing used peripheral blood. The source is a human donor with acute or convalescent COVID-19. The donor label of this sample is uncertain.

This rearrangement joins TRBV27 to TRBJ2-2; weak D call: TRBD2 (5 bases). From germline, CDR1 is MNHEY and CDR2 SMNVEV (reference sequence). The CDR3 sequence is 18 residues long. The ends were cut back, 5 bases at V and 0 bases at J, with 19 bases in the middle. CDR3 nucleotides: TGTGCCAGCAGTATGAGATTCGGGGTAACGACGAACACCGGGGAGCTGTTTTTT. It specifies CASSMRFGVTTNTGELFF.

The V gene is TRBV23-1, the J gene TRBJ1-1, with a possible D match to TRBD1 (5 bases). TRBV23-1 is an open reading frame, and its role is uncertain. The CDR3 spans 14 residues. The V end lost 7 bases, the J end lost 3 bases, and 15 bases lay between the germline ends. CDR3 DNA: TGCGCCAGCAATCCACGGGCCAGGGACACTGAAGCTTTCTTT. This encodes CASNPRARDTEAFF.

The chain recombines TRBV7-2 with TRBJ1-1; 9 bases map to TRBD1. The CDR3 is 13 amino acids. V was clipped by 7 bases and J by 6 bases; unmatched bases: 6. Germline CDR1 and CDR2: SGHTA and FQGNSA. CDR3 residues: CASTRDRVAEAFF. DNA for the CDR3: TGTGCCAGCACCCGGGACAGGGTGGCTGAAGCTTTCTTT.

The chain links TRBV7-2 to TRBJ2-1, with TRBD2 identical over 8 bases. In germline, CDR1 is SGHTA, CDR2 FQGNSA. The J segment lost 2 bases and the V segment lost 5 bases, leaving 14 bases of the junction unmatched. CDR3 length equals 18 residues. In nucleotides, the CDR3 is TGTGCCAGCAGCCTTTACCTTAGCGGGAACCTGCCCTACAATGAGCAGTTCTTC. It yields the protein CASSLYLSGNLPYNEQFF.

The chain joins TRBV2 to TRBJ2-7; TRBD1 might be the D (7 bases). The CDR3 extends over 15 amino acids. Germline-derived CDR1 and CDR2 are SNHLY and FYNNEI. Between the trimmed V and J ends, which lost 6 bases and 5 bases, there was a span of 20 bases. CDR3 DNA: TGTGCCAGCAGCTGGGGACGACAGGGAGGAAACGAGCAGTACTTC. Translated: CASSWGRQGGNEQYF. The variable domain in full, completed from reference TRBV2 and TRBJ2-7, reads EPEVTQTPSHQVTQMGQEVILRCVPISNHLYFYWYRQILGQKVEFLVSFYNNEISEKSEIFDDQFSVERPDGSNFTLKIRSTKLEDSAMYFCASSWGRQGGNEQYFGPGTRLTVT.

J is TRBJ2-2 and V is TRBV7-6, with D possibly TRBD2 on 6 matching bases. This CDR3 is 18 amino acids long. Germline CDR1 is SGHVS and CDR2 is FNYEAQ. Trimming removed 1 base from V and 6 bases from J, with 21 bases in between. Here the CDR3 reads CASSLVGGLSPAAGELFF. DNA of the CDR3: TGTGCCAGCAGCTTAGTGGGGGGTTTGTCGCCGGCGGCCGGGGAGCTGTTTTTT.

The chain has TRBV7-9 and TRBJ1-5, with D possibly matching TRBD1 (6 bases). The CDR3 contains 16 residues. V lost 1 base and J lost 5, with 15 bases in between. Per germline, CDR1 SEHNR and CDR2 FQNEAQ (reference sequence). The CDR3 is CASSLGGQGRYQPQHF. The CDR3 DNA reads TGTGCCAGCAGCTTAGGGGGCCAGGGGCGGTATCAGCCCCAGCATTTT.

The chain has TRBV30 and TRBJ1-4; 7 nucleotides line up with TRBD1. With V trimmed by 1 base and J by 3 bases, 5 bases remained unmatched. The CDR3 consists of 15 residues. Germline V gene lookup returns CDR1 GTSNPN and CDR2 SVGIG (reference sequence). The CDR3 spells CAWSAPGTANEKLFF. Written as DNA, the CDR3 is TGTGCCTGGAGTGCCCCCGGGACAGCTAATGAAAAACTGTTTTTT.

V usage is TRBV7-2 and J usage is TRBJ1-6; D uncertain. Germline loops: CDR1 SGHTA, CDR2 FQGNSA. The V end lost 5 bases, the J end lost 1 base, and 12 bases lay between the germline ends. The CDR3 spans 16 residues. DNA of the CDR3: TGTGCCAGCAGCCCGCCGGGGAGATCCTATAATTCACCCCTCCACTTT. Protein sequence: CASSPPGRSYNSPLHF.

The V call is TRBV2, the J call TRBJ2-2; 7 nucleotides align to TRBD2. Germline CDR1 SNHLY, CDR2 FYNNEI. Trimming cost V 7 bases and J 1 base; bases outside gene matches: 6. This CDR3 has 15 amino acids. CDR3 protein: CASMGKRENTGELFF. CDR3 sequence (DNA): TGTGCCAGCATGGGAAAGCGGGAGAACACCGGGGAGCTGTTTTTT.

The chain joins TRBV9 to TRBJ2-1, with 9 bases lining up with TRBD2. The junction had 2 bases not matched to a gene; V was cut back by 0 bases and J by 4 bases. The CDR3 is 15 residues long. CDR1 SGDLS and CDR2 YYNGEE come from the germline V gene. The CDR3 DNA sequence: TGTGCCAGCAGCGTAGTTACTAGCGGGTACAATGAGCAGTTCTTC. Residues: CASSVVTSGYNEQFF.

The CDR3 spells CASRTPSYTEAFF. The DNA for the CDR3 is TGTGCCAGTAGAACACCCTCCTACACTGAAGCTTTCTTT. V usage is TRBV19 and J usage is TRBJ1-1; D is unclear. The V end lost 6 bases, the J end lost 3 bases, and 11 bases lay between the germline ends. The CDR3 is 13 amino acids. From germline, CDR1 is LNHDA and CDR2 SQIVND (reference sequence).

This chain connects TRBV30 to TRBJ1-5; no firm D call. V was shortened by 4 bases and J by 3 bases, with 10 bases between the two germline ends. Germline values: CDR1 GTSNPN, CDR2 SVGIG (reference sequence). The CDR3 has 13 residues. This chain's CDR3 is CAWNSGHNQPQHF. As DNA, the CDR3 is TGTGCCTGGAACTCAGGTCACAATCAGCCCCAGCATTTT. Full variable domain (remainder filled in from reference TRBV30 and TRBJ1-5): SQTIHQWPATLVQPVGSPLSLECTVEGTSNPNLYWYRQAAGRGLQLLFYSVGIGQISSEVPQNLSASRPQDRQFILSSKKLLLSDSGFYLCAWNSGHNQPQHFGDGTRLSIL.

This chain links TRBV5-1 with TRBJ1-6; perhaps TRBD1 as D (5 bases). CDR1 and CDR2 from the germline V gene are SGHRS and YFSETQ. This CDR3 is built from 13 residues. V lost 2 bases, J lost 7 bases, and 7 bases lay in between. The CDR3 region has the DNA TGCGCCAGCAGCTTAACAGGAAATTCACCCCTCCACTTT. Translating it yields CASSLTGNSPLHF.

This chain links TRBV30 with TRBJ2-1; the match to TRBD2 covers 11 bases. Trimming removed 0 bases from V and 0 bases from J; junction bases left unmatched: 10. The CDR3 runs to 19 residues. Germline CDR1 reads GTSNPN; CDR2 reads SVGIG (reference sequence). The CDR3 sequence is CAWSVLRLAGGISYNEQFF. As DNA, the CDR3 is TGTGCCTGGAGTGTACTGAGGCTAGCGGGGGGCATCTCCTACAATGAGCAGTTCTTC.

The CDR3, as DNA: TGTGCCTGCACAGGGGGCACGGAAAAACTGTTTTTT. Protein sequence: CACTGGTEKLFF. This chain connects TRBV30 to TRBJ1-4, with TRBD1 matching over 9 bases. Germline V CDR1 and CDR2: GTSNPN, SVGIG (reference sequence). This CDR3 region has 12 residues. V was pared by 6 bases and J by 8 bases, with 4 bases of the junction left unmatched.

This clone was picked up one time. The rearrangement uses TRBV6-5 and TRBJ1-2; TRBD1 might be the D (5 bases). This CDR3 is built from 13 residues. Trimming took 6 bases from V and 8 from J, leaving 16 bases between them. CDR1 and CDR2 (germline): MNHEY, SVGAGI. CDR3 protein: CASRNPGTRGYTF. The CDR3 DNA is TGTGCCAGCAGGAACCCAGGGACTCGGGGCTACACCTTC.

This clone was found a few times. Written as DNA, the CDR3 is TGTGCCAGCTCGGCCGGGCGGAGGGAGGATGAAAAACTGTTTTTT. Protein product: CASSAGRREDEKLFF. This chain links TRBV2 with TRBJ1-4; no definite D call. V was shortened by 8 bases and J by 6 bases, with 19 bases between the two germline ends. Germline values: CDR1 SNHLY, CDR2 FYNNEI. This CDR3 has 15 amino acids.

The chain links TRBV7-9 to TRBJ2-1; perhaps TRBD2 as D (5 bases). The germline gives CDR1 SEHNR, CDR2 FQNEAQ (reference sequence). Trimming stripped 1 base from V and 7 bases from J, with 8 bases between. The CDR3 is 13 residues long. CDR3 residues: CASSLVRENEQFF. CDR3 in DNA: TGTGCCAGCAGCTTAGTACGGGAAAATGAGCAGTTCTTC.

A single count supports this clone. This chain uses TRBV7-9 with TRBJ1-6; D uncertain. V gave up 5 bases and J gave up 13 bases, with 18 bases separating them. Germline loops: CDR1 SEHNR, CDR2 FQNEAQ (reference sequence). The CDR3 loop spans 14 amino acids. CDR3 sequence reads: CASSPVAETAPLHF. The CDR3 DNA follows: TGTGCCAGCAGCCCCGTCGCGGAGACGGCGCCCCTCCACTTT. Using reference TRBV7-9 and TRBJ1-6 for the parts outside the CDR3, the full variable domain is DTGVSQNPRHKITKRGQNVTFRCDPISEHNRLYWYRQTLGQGPEFLTYFQNEAQLEKSRLLSDRFSAERPKGSFSTLEIQRTEQGDSAMYLCASSPVAETAPLHFGNGTRLTVT.

The rearrangement links TRBV11-2 to TRBJ1-2; D not resolved. The germline CDR1 and CDR2 sequences are SGHAT and FQNNGV. The V end was cut by 1 base, the J end by 6 bases, with 18 bases between. This CDR3 is built from 16 residues. This chain's CDR3 is CASSLGSQARLNGYTF. As DNA, the CDR3 is TGTGCCAGCAGCTTAGGATCGCAGGCCCGTCTAAATGGCTACACCTTC.